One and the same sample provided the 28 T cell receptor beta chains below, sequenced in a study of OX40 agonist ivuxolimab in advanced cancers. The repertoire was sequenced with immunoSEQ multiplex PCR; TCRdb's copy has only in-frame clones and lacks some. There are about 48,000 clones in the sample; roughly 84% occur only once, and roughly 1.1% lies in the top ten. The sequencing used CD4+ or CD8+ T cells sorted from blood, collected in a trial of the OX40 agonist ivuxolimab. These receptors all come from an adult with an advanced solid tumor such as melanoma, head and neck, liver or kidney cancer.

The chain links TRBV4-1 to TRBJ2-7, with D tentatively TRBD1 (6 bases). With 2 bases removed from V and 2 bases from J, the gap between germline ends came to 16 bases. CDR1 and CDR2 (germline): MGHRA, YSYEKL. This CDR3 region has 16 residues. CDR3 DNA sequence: TGCGCCAGCAGCCAAACAGACAGGCGAGGGGCCTACGAGCAGTACTTC. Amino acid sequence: CASSQTDRRGAYEQYF.

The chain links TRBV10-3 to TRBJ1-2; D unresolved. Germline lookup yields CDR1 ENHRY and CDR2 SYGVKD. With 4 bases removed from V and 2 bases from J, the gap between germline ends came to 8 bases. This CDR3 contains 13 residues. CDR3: CAISAGKNYGYTF. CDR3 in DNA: TGTGCCATCAGTGCCGGCAAGAACTATGGCTACACCTTC.

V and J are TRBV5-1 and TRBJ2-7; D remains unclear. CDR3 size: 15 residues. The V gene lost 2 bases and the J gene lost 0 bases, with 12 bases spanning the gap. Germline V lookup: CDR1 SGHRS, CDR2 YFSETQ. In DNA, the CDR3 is TGCGCCAGCAGCTTAGGTTCTTCCAGCTCCTACGAGCAGTACTTC. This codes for CASSLGSSSSYEQYF.

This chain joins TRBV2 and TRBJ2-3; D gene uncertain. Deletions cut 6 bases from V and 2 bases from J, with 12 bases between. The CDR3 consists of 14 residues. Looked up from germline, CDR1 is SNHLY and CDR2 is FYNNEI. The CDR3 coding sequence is TGTGCCAGCAGATGGACGGAAATCACAGATACGCAGTATTTT. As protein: CASRWTEITDTQYF.

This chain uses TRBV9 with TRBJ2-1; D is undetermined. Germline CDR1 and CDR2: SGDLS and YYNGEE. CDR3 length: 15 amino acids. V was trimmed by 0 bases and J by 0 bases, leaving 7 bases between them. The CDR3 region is CASSVEWGSYNEQFF. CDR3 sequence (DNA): TGTGCCAGCAGCGTAGAATGGGGCTCCTACAATGAGCAGTTCTTC. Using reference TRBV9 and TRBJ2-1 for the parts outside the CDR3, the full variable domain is DSGVTQTPKHLITATGQRVTLRCSPRSGDLSVYWYQQSLDQGLQFLIQYYNGEERAKGNILERFSAQQFPDLHSELNLSSLELGDSALYFCASSVEWGSYNEQFFGPGTRLTVL.

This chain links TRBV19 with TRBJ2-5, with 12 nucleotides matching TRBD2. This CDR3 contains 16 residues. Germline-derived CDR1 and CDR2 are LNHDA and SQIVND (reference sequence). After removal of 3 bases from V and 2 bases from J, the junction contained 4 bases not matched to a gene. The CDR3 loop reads CASSIGGTSGQETQYF. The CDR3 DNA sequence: TGTGCCAGTAGTATCGGTGGGACTAGCGGGCAAGAGACCCAGTACTTC.

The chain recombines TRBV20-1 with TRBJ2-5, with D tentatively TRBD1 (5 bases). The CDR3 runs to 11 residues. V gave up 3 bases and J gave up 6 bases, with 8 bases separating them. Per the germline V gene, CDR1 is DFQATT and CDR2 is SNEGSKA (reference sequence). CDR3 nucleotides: TGCAGTGCTAGCGACAGTAAGACCCAGTACTTC. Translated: CSASDSKTQYF.

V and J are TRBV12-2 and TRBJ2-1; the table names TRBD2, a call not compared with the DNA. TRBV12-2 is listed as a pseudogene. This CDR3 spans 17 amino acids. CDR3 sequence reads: CASRLVPSGSRRNEQFF. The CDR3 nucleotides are TGTGCAAGTCGCTTAGTTCCTAGCGGGAGCAGGCGCAATGAGCAGTTCTTC.

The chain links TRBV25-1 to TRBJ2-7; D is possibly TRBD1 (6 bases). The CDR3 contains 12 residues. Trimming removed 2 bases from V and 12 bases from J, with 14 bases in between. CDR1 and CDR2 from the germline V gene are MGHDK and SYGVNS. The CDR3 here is CASSERDTQRYF. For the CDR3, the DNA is TGTGCCAGCAGTGAACGGGACACTCAACGGTACTTC.

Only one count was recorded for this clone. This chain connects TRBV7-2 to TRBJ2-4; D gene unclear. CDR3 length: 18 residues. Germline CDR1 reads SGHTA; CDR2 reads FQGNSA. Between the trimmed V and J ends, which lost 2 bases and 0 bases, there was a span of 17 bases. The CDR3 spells CASSLSLYGSRAKNIQYF. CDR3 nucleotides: TGTGCCAGCAGCTTAAGCCTGTACGGATCCAGAGCCAAAAACATTCAGTACTTC. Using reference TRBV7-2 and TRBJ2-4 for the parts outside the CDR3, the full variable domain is GAGVSQSPSNKVTEKGKDVELRCDPISGHTALYWYRQSLGQGLEFLIYFQGNSAPDKSGLPSDRFSAERTGGSVSTLTIQRTQQEDSAVYLCASSLSLYGSRAKNIQYFGAGTRLSVL.

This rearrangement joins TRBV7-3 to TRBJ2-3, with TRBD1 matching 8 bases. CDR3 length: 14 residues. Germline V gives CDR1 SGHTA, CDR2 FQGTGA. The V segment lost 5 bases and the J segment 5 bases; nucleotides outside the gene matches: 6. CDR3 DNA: TGTGCCAGCAGCGCGGGACAGGAAGTAGATACGCAGTATTTT. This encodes CASSAGQEVDTQYF.

The CDR3 sequence: CASSQGREGLEQYF. The CDR3 DNA reads TGTGCCAGCAGCCAAGGGCGGGAGGGCCTCGAGCAGTACTTC. The rearrangement uses TRBV4-2 and TRBJ2-7; 9 bases agree with TRBD2. Germline V CDR1 and CDR2: LGHNA, YNFKEQ. V lost 1 base, J lost 6 bases, and 4 bases stayed unmatched. The CDR3 has 14 amino acids.

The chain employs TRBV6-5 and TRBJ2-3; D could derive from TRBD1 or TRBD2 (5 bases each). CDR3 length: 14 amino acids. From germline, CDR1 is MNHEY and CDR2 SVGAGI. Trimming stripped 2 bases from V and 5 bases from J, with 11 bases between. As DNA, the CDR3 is TGTGCCAGCAGTTACCTAGCTAGGGGAGATACGCAGTATTTT. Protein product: CASSYLARGDTQYF.

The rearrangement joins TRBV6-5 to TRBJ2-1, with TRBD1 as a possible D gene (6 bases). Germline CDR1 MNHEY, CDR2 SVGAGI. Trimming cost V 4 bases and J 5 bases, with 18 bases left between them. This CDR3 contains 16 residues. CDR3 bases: TGTGCCAGCAGTTTATCGCGACAGGCGAGGCACAATGAGCAGTTCTTC. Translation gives CASSLSRQARHNEQFF.

The CDR3 coding sequence is TGCGCCAGCAGCTTGAGGACTAGCACCACAGATACGCAGTATTTT. This encodes CASSLRTSTTDTQYF. This rearrangement joins TRBV5-1 to TRBJ2-3, with 8 positions matching TRBD2. This CDR3 region has 15 residues. V was clipped by 1 base and J by 2 bases; unmatched bases: 3. CDR1 is SGHRS, CDR2 YFSETQ, per germline.

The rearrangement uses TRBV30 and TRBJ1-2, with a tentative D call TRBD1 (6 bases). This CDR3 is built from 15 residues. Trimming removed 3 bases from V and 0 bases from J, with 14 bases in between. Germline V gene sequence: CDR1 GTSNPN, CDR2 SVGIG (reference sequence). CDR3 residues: CAWRRGGSSNYGYTF. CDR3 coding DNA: TGTGCCTGGAGGAGAGGGGGATCATCTAACTATGGCTACACCTTC.

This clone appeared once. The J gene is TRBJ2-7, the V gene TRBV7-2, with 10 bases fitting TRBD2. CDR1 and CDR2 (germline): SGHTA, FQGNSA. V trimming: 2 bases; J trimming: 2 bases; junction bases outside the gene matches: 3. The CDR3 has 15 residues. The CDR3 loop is CASSLSGGGPYEQYF. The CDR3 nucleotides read TGTGCCAGCAGCTTAAGCGGGGGGGGACCCTACGAGCAGTACTTC. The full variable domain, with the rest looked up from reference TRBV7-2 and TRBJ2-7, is GAGVSQSPSNKVTEKGKDVELRCDPISGHTALYWYRQSLGQGLEFLIYFQGNSAPDKSGLPSDRFSAERTGGSVSTLTIQRTQQEDSAVYLCASSLSGGGPYEQYFGPGTRLTVT.

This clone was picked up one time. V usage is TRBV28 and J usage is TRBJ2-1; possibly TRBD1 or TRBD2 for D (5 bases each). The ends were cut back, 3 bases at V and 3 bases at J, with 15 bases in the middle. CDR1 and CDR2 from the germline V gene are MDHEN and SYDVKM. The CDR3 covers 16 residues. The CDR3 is CASSLRGGSGYNEQFF. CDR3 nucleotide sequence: TGTGCCAGCAGTTTGAGGGGTGGCAGTGGCTACAATGAGCAGTTCTTC.

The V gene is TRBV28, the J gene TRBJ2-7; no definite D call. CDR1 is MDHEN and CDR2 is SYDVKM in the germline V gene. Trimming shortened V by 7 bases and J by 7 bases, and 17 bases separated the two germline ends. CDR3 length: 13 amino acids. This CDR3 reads CASNPGGLFEQYF. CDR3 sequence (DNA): TGTGCCAGCAACCCGGGCGGCCTCTTTGAGCAGTACTTC.

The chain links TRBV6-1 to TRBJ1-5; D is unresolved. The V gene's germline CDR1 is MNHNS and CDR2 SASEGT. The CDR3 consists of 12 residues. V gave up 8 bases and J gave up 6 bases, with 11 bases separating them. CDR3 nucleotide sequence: TGTGCCAGCCAGTCATCTAGTCAGCCCCAGCATTTT. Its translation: CASQSSSQPQHF.

CDR3 nucleotides: TGTGCCAGCAGTTCGGAACAGGGGATAGGTTACAATGAGCAGTTCTTC. Amino acid sequence: CASSSEQGIGYNEQFF. V is TRBV27 and J is TRBJ2-1; 7 nucleotides agree with TRBD1. V shed 4 bases, J shed 4 bases, and the junction held 10 bases outside the gene matches. In germline, CDR1 is MNHEY, CDR2 SMNVEV (reference sequence). The CDR3 totals 16 residues.

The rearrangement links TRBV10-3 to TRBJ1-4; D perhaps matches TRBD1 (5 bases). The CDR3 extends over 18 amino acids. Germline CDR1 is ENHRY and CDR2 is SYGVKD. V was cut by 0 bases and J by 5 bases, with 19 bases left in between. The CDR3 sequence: CAISESGLKGRGNEKLFF. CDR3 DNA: TGTGCCATCAGTGAGTCGGGCCTGAAAGGGAGGGGAAATGAAAAACTGTTTTTT.

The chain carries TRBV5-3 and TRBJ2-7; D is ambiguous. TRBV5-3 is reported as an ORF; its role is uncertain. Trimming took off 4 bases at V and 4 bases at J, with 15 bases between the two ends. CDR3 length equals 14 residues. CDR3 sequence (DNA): TGTGCCAGAAGCGCGAAGAAGATCCTTTACGAGCAGTACTTC. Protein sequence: CARSAKKILYEQYF.

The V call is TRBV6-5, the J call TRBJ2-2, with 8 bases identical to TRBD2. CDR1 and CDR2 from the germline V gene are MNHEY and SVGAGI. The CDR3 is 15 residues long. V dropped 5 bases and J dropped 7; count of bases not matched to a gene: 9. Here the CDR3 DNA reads TGTGCCAGCAGTACGTCCCAGCGGGAGAGCGGGGAGCTGTTTTTT. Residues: CASSTSQRESGELFF.

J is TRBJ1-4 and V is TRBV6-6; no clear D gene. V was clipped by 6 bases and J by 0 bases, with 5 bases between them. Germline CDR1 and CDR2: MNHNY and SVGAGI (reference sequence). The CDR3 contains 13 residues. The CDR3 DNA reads TGTGCCAGCAGGGACTCAACTAATGAAAAACTGTTTTTT. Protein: CASRDSTNEKLFF.

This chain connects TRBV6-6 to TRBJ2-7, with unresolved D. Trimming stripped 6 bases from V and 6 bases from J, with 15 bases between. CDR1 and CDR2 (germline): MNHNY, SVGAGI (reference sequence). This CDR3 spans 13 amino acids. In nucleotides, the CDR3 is TGTGCCAGCAGGTCCCCGGGTTTGGCCGAGCAGTACTTC. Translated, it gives CASRSPGLAEQYF.

DNA for the CDR3: TGTGCCAGTCGGACAGGTAACTCTGGGGCCAACGTCCTGACTTTC. Translation: CASRTGNSGANVLTF. The V and J genes are TRBV27 and TRBJ2-6; 7 bases line up with TRBD1. This CDR3 has 15 residues. V lost 9 bases and J lost 0; bases outside the gene matches: 5. The V gene's germline CDR1 is MNHEY and CDR2 SMNVEV (reference sequence).

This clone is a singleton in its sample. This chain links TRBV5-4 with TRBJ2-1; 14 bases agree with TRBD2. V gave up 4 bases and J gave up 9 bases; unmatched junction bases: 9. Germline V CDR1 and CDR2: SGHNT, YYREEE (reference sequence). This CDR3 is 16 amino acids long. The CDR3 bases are TGTGCCAGCAGCCAGGGACTAGCGGGAGAAATGGGTGAGCAGTTCTTC. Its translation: CASSQGLAGEMGEQFF.